This is a list of T cell receptor beta chains from one sample in a study of early T cells in non-severe SARS-CoV-2 infection. TCRdb reprocessed the 5' RACE reads via MiXCR and lists one record per CDR3 protein. Seen here are 45,000 to 70,000 distinct CDR3 sequences, about 6.2% observed once, and the top ten hold around 4%. The source material was whole blood. The receptors were gathered from an adult who was a healthcare worker with PCR-confirmed SARS-CoV-2 infection or an uninfected control (not recorded which). The CDR3 runs from the conserved cysteine through the conserved F or W. Each record gives: J gene, clone size, D gene, V gene, CDR3 protein, CDR3 DNA. D genes are given only for firm matches. The size field is filled for only some rows; it gives once, few, many or a size class.

J gene: TRBJ1-2; clone size: many; D gene: TRBD1; V gene: TRBV2; CDR3 protein: CASSEAGTAIYGYTF; CDR3 DNA: TGTGCCAGCAGTGAAGCGGGGACAGCTATCTATGGCTACACCTTC
J gene: TRBJ1-2; clone size: many; D gene: .; V gene: TRBV6-6; CDR3 protein: CASSYMDSYGYTF; CDR3 DNA: TGTGCCAGCAGTTACATGGACAGCTATGGCTACACCTTC
J gene: TRBJ1-5; clone size: many; D gene: .; V gene: TRBV7-6; CDR3 protein: CAVLWLSNQPQHF; CDR3 DNA: TGTGCCGTCTTATGGCTCAGCAATCAGCCCCAGCATTTT
J gene: TRBJ2-5; clone size: many; D gene: .; V gene: TRBV20-1; CDR3 protein: CSAVVGRKETQYF; CDR3 DNA: TGCAGTGCCGTAGTCGGCAGAAAAGAGACCCAGTACTTC
J gene: TRBJ1-5; clone size: medium-sized; D gene: TRBD1; V gene: TRBV20-1; CDR3 protein: CSARQGASNQPQHF; CDR3 DNA: TGCAGTGCTAGGCAGGGGGCAAGCAATCAGCCCCAGCATTTT
J gene: TRBJ1-3; clone size: many; D gene: .; V gene: TRBV12-3/TRBV12-4; CDR3 protein: CATAYQAGRLSGNTIYF; CDR3 DNA: TGTGCCACTGCTTATCAGGCTGGTAGGCTTTCTGGAAACACCATATATTTT
J gene: TRBJ1-5; clone size: .; D gene: TRBD1; V gene: TRBV5-5; CDR3 protein: CASSPRDRGPNQPQHF; CDR3 DNA: TGTGCCAGCAGCCCCAGGGACAGGGGGCCGAATCAGCCCCAGCATTTT
J gene: TRBJ2-1; clone size: many; D gene: TRBD2; V gene: TRBV9; CDR3 protein: CASSASGGAFSIYNEQFF; CDR3 DNA: TGTGCCAGCAGCGCTAGCGGGGGGGCTTTTTCTATCTACAATGAGCAGTTCTTC
J gene: TRBJ1-2; clone size: many; D gene: .; V gene: TRBV29-1; CDR3 protein: CSVPMGGGYTF; CDR3 DNA: TGCAGCGTCCCGATGGGGGGTGGCTACACCTTC
J gene: TRBJ2-7; clone size: many; D gene: TRBD1; V gene: TRBV25-1; CDR3 protein: CASSDVTGRAEQYF; CDR3 DNA: TGTGCCAGCAGTGATGTGACAGGGCGAGCCGAGCAGTACTTC
J gene: TRBJ2-7; clone size: many; D gene: TRBD2; V gene: TRBV4-1; CDR3 protein: CASSLVLGTSGTTEQYF; CDR3 DNA: TGCGCCAGCAGCCTAGTGCTGGGGACTAGCGGGACAACCGAGCAGTACTTC
J gene: TRBJ2-3; clone size: many; D gene: TRBD2; V gene: TRBV7-7; CDR3 protein: CASSLAPSGAGDTQYF; CDR3 DNA: TGTGCTAGCAGCTTAGCGCCTAGCGGGGCGGGAGATACGCAGTATTTT
J gene: TRBJ1-5; clone size: .; D gene: TRBD1; V gene: TRBV5-6; CDR3 protein: CASSFRDRVEQPQHF; CDR3 DNA: TGTGCCAGCAGCTTCCGGGACAGGGTGGAGCAGCCCCAGCATTTT
J gene: TRBJ1-4; clone size: .; D gene: .; V gene: TRBV6-6; CDR3 protein: CASNWGRGGINEKLFF; CDR3 DNA: TGTGCCAGCAATTGGGGGAGGGGCGGAATTAATGAAAAACTGTTTTTT
J gene: TRBJ2-2; clone size: many; D gene: .; V gene: TRBV9; CDR3 protein: CASSVEATNVELFF; CDR3 DNA: TGTGCCAGCAGCGTAGAAGCAACCAACGTGGAGCTGTTTTTT
J gene: TRBJ2-3; clone size: many; D gene: TRBD2; V gene: TRBV6-2/TRBV6-3; CDR3 protein: CASSSTGGLRTDTQYF; CDR3 DNA: TGTGCCAGCAGCTCTACGGGGGGGCTTCGAACAGATACGCAGTATTTT
J gene: TRBJ2-1; clone size: many; D gene: TRBD2; V gene: TRBV11-2; CDR3 protein: CASEMLRTSGFNNEQFF; CDR3 DNA: TGTGCCAGTGAGATGTTACGGACTAGCGGGTTTAACAATGAGCAGTTCTTC
J gene: TRBJ1-2; clone size: .; D gene: .; V gene: TRBV7-9; CDR3 protein: CASSVRHLRQAANYGYTF; CDR3 DNA: TGTGCCAGCAGCGTTAGACATCTCCGACAGGCTGCTAACTATGGCTACACCTTC
J gene: TRBJ2-7; clone size: .; D gene: TRBD1; V gene: TRBV28; CDR3 protein: CASSLVGQGESYEQYF; CDR3 DNA: TGTGCCAGCAGTTTAGTCGGCCAGGGGGAGTCCTACGAGCAGTACTTC
J gene: TRBJ2-1; clone size: .; D gene: .; V gene: TRBV29-1; CDR3 protein: CSVEYRRGNEQFF; CDR3 DNA: TGCAGCGTTGAGTATCGGAGAGGCAATGAGCAGTTCTTC
J gene: TRBJ2-3; clone size: many; D gene: .; V gene: TRBV12-3/TRBV12-4; CDR3 protein: CASSPLRGRGTDTQYF; CDR3 DNA: TGTGCCAGCAGCCCTTTGAGGGGCCGGGGCACAGATACGCAGTATTTT
J gene: TRBJ2-7; clone size: few; D gene: .; V gene: TRBV7-6; CDR3 protein: CASSLDESSYEQYF; CDR3 DNA: TGTGCCAGCAGCTTAGATGAGAGCTCCTACGAGCAGTACTTC
J gene: TRBJ2-4; clone size: few; D gene: .; V gene: TRBV30; CDR3 protein: CAWRVLDSDVQYF; CDR3 DNA: TGTGCCTGGAGGGTACTAGACTCCGACGTTCAGTACTTC
J gene: TRBJ1-1; clone size: few; D gene: TRBD1; V gene: TRBV6-2/TRBV6-3; CDR3 protein: CASSSSQGAFTEAFF; CDR3 DNA: TGTGCCAGCAGTTCAAGCCAGGGGGCGTTCACTGAAGCTTTCTTT